The entry below gives a single T cell receptor (beta chain) sequence along with its context. PCR used 60 Vbeta primers and 13 Jbeta primers. Repertoires were generated with immunoSEQ multiplex PCR, while TCRdb's copy carries only in-frame clones and drops some. Its listing shows 30,000 to 40,000 clones. Trimming removed 3 bases from V and 2 bases from J, with 10 bases in between. The CDR3 loop spans 15 amino acids. In germline, CDR1 is KGHSH, CDR2 LQKENI. This entry comes from a study of cytomegalovirus exposure and HLA in healthy donors. The receptor comes from a human donor in good health. The chain has TRBV18 and TRBJ1-4, with TRBD1 as a possible D gene (6 bases). The sample consisted of PBMCs. The chain's CDR3 is CASSPQGQTNEKLFF. DNA for the CDR3: TGTGCCAGCTCACCTCAGGGGCAGACTAATGAAAAACTGTTTTTT.